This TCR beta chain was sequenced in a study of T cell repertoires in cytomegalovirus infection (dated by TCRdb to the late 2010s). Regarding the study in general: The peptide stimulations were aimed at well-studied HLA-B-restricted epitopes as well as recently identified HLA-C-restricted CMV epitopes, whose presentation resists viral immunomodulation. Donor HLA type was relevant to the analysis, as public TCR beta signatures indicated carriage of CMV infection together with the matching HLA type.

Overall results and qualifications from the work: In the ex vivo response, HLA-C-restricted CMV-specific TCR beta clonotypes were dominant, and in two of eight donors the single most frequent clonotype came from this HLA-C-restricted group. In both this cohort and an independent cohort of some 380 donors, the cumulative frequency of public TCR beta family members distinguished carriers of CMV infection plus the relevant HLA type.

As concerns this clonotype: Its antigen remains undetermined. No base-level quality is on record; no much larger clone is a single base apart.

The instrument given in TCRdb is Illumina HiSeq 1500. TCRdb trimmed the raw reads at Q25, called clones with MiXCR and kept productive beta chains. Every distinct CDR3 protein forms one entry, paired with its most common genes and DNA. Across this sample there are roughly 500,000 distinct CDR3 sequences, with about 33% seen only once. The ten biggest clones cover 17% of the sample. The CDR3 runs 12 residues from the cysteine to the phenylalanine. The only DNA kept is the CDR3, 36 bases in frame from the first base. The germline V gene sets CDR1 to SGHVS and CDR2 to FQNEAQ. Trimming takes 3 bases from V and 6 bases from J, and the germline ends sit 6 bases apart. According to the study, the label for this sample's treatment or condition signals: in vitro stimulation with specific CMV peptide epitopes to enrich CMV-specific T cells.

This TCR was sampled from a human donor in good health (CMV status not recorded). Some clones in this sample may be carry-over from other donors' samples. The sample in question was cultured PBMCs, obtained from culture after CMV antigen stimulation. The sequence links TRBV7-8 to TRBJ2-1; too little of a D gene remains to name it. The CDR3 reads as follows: CASSFSINEQFF. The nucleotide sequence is TGTGCCAGCAGCTTTTCAATCAATGAGCAGTTCTTC.